This T cell receptor beta chain was captured by sequencing in a study of blood T cell repertoires in COVID-19. Study as a whole: Samples representing acute and convalescent COVID-19 were sourced from the United States, Italy and Spain. The cDNA or gDNA used as material had been derived from T cells, B-cell-depleted T cells, or PBMCs.

Germline CDR1 MGHRA, CDR2 YSYEKL. The CDR3 runs 16 residues. V shed 1 base, J shed 3 bases, and the junction held 8 bases outside the gene matches. Source study methods: Estimated nucleated cell counts came from reference gene primer amplification. The protocol was immunoSEQ multiplex PCR, while the TCRdb copy is restricted to in-frame clones and leaves out a portion. That table supplies the V and J calls and clone size; D and trimming were determined from the DNA. The sample yields more than 90,000 clones, 85% seen once. The sequence was collected from a woman aged 65 to 85 with active or convalescent COVID-19. Specimen: peripheral blood. The rearrangement joins TRBV4-1 to TRBJ2-5; 7 nucleotides align to TRBD1. As DNA, the CDR3 is TGCGCCAGCAGCCAAGGGACAGGCCGGATAAAAGAGACCCAGTACTTC. It translates to CASSQGTGRIKETQYF.